This passage covers 17 T cell receptor beta chains from one sample sequenced in a study of patients and donors after allogeneic stem cell transplantation. In TCRdb, the RT-PCR reads were re-called with MiXCR into one record per CDR3 protein. The table lists 920,000 or so distinct CDR3 sequences, under 20% of them singletons, with around 6% in the top ten. The sample comprised blood, either unsorted or a sorted T cell fraction (not recorded which). These receptors originate from a human donor who was either an allogeneic HSCT recipient or a stem cell or donor lymphocyte infusion donor (not recorded which). It is not recorded whose cells these are; they may come from a transplant donor.

The chain couples TRBV6-1 to TRBJ2-2; TRBD1 might be the D (5 bases). The CDR3 has 15 amino acids. The V end was cut by 7 bases, the J end by 0 bases, with 12 bases between. Per germline, CDR1 MNHNS and CDR2 SASEGT. The chain's CDR3 is CASTQGGPNTGELFF. The CDR3 DNA is TGTGCCAGCACTCAGGGTGGTCCGAACACCGGGGAGCTGTTTTTT.

This clonotype was found a few times. The chain is built from TRBV20-1 and TRBJ2-1; a possible D gene is TRBD1 (6 bases). CDR3 length equals 13 residues. Germline CDR1 is DFQATT and CDR2 is SNEGSKA (reference sequence). V was trimmed by 2 bases and J by 9 bases, leaving 14 bases between them. This CDR3 is CSARSPARGEQFF. The DNA for the CDR3 is TGCAGTGCTAGATCGCCAGCCAGGGGTGAGCAGTTCTTC.

V is TRBV5-1 and J is TRBJ1-1, with D maybe TRBD1 (6 bases). Germline V CDR1 and CDR2: SGHRS, YFSETQ. The CDR3 spans 15 residues. The V end lost 2 bases, the J end lost 2 bases, and 13 bases lay between the germline ends. The CDR3 sequence: CASSLSGGTNTEAFF. The CDR3 DNA follows: TGCGCCAGCAGCTTATCCGGGGGCACCAACACTGAAGCTTTCTTT.

The chain joins TRBV7-8 to TRBJ2-1; 7 bases are shared with TRBD1. Germline V gene data show CDR1 as SGHVS and CDR2 as FQNEAQ. V lost 5 bases and J lost 4; bases outside the gene matches: 11. This CDR3 has 16 residues. The CDR3 spells CASSLNRDRIYNEQFF. CDR3 nucleotides: TGTGCCAGCAGCCTTAACCGGGACAGAATTTACAATGAGCAGTTCTTC.

This clonotype showed up just a few times. V usage is TRBV5-1 and J usage is TRBJ2-1; perhaps TRBD1 as D (6 bases). V was shortened by 4 bases and J by 4 bases, with 15 bases between the two germline ends. Germline V gene lookup returns CDR1 SGHRS and CDR2 YFSETQ. The CDR3 runs to 15 residues. CDR3 residues: CASSITGTPYNEQFF. Here the CDR3 DNA reads TGCGCCAGCAGCATAACCGGGACACCATACAATGAGCAGTTCTTC.

This clonotype was observed a handful of times. This chain joins TRBV6-4 and TRBJ1-6; D is undetermined. Germline CDR1 is MRHNA and CDR2 is SNTAGT. The length of the CDR3 is 14 residues. Trimming stripped 3 bases from V and 7 bases from J, with 10 bases between. CDR3 bases: TGTGCCAGCAGTGAGGCCGGAAACAATTCACCCCTCCACTTT. Amino acid sequence: CASSEAGNNSPLHF.

This clonotype showed up just a few times. The rearrangement links TRBV2 to TRBJ2-1, with a weak D call TRBD2 (7 bases). Germline V lookup: CDR1 SNHLY, CDR2 FYNNEI. V was clipped by 2 bases and J by 3 bases, with 14 bases between them. CDR3 length: 16 residues. Written as DNA, the CDR3 is TGTGCCAGCAGTGAAAGGGGGGGACTACTCTACAATGAGCAGTTCTTC. It is translated as CASSERGGLLYNEQFF.

In this sample, this clonotype turned up a few times. This chain links TRBV4-3 with TRBJ2-3; TRBD2 matches 9 bases. V dropped 4 bases and J dropped 7; count of bases not matched to a gene: 15. Germline V lookup: CDR1 LGHNA, CDR2 YSLEER. The length of the CDR3 is 17 residues. CDR3 sequence reads: CASSRAAGGIHVYTQYF. The CDR3 DNA sequence: TGCGCCAGCAGCCGGGCAGCGGGGGGCATACATGTGTATACGCAGTATTTT.

This clonotype has more than one count but fewer than ten. V usage is TRBV20-1 and J usage is TRBJ1-5, with D unclear. The V gene's germline CDR1 is DFQATT and CDR2 SNEGSKA (reference sequence). This CDR3 comprises 14 residues. Trimming left V 4 bases short and J 0 bases short, with 10 bases between. The chain's CDR3 is CSAIQASSNQPQHF. DNA for the CDR3: TGCAGTGCTATCCAAGCCAGTAGCAATCAGCCCCAGCATTTT.

CDR3 DNA: TGTGCCAGCAGTCCGACGGGAGCGAAGCAAGAGACCCAGTACTTC. This sequence encodes CASSPTGAKQETQYF. The chain recombines TRBV12-3 or TRBV12-4 with TRBJ2-5; possible D gene TRBD2, 6 bases. V lost 5 bases, J lost 2 bases, and 15 bases lay in between. CDR3 length: 15 residues.

The chain is built from TRBV29-1 and TRBJ2-5; the match to TRBD2 covers 10 bases. Germline CDR1 reads SQVTM; CDR2 reads ANQGSEA. The CDR3 loop spans 15 amino acids. V shed 4 bases, J shed 1 base, and the junction held 6 bases outside the gene matches. CDR3 region: CSVVGPSGSQETQYF. Written as DNA, the CDR3 is TGCAGCGTTGTGGGCCCTAGCGGGAGCCAAGAGACCCAGTACTTC.

This clonotype was recorded a few times. The V gene is TRBV11-2, the J gene TRBJ2-5; D is possibly TRBD1 or TRBD2 (7 bases each). CDR3 size: 15 residues. V was pared by 0 bases and J by 5 bases, with 13 bases between. From germline, CDR1 is SGHAT and CDR2 FQNNGV. CDR3 coding DNA: TGTGCCAGCAGCTTAGAGGCAGGGGGGGTGGAGACCCAGTACTTC. It yields the protein CASSLEAGGVETQYF.

This clonotype appeared many times. This chain links TRBV12-3 or TRBV12-4 with TRBJ1-5; D is undetermined. The CDR3 covers 13 residues. V gave up 3 bases and J gave up 0 bases, with 3 bases separating them. DNA for the CDR3: TGTGCCAGCAGTTTTTATAGCAATCAGCCCCAGCATTTT. It translates to CASSFYSNQPQHF.

V usage is TRBV24-1 and J usage is TRBJ1-2; D possibly corresponds to TRBD1 (5 bases). Germline loops: CDR1 KGHDR, CDR2 SFDVKD. The CDR3 has 14 amino acids. V shed 3 bases and J shed 6 bases, with 13 bases lying between them. In DNA form, the CDR3 reads TGTGCCACCAGTGATGGCGGGCAGGGCCATGGCTACACCTTC. Translating it yields CATSDGGQGHGYTF.

The gene calls are TRBV11-2 and TRBJ2-2; a possible D gene is TRBD1 (6 bases). Germline loops: CDR1 SGHAT, CDR2 FQNNGV. Deletions cut 0 bases from V and 6 bases from J, with 17 bases between. The CDR3 sequence is 17 residues long. For the CDR3, the DNA is TGTGCCAGCAGCTTAGAGGACAGCTATATGGGGGCCGGGGAGCTGTTTTTT. This sequence encodes CASSLEDSYMGAGELFF.

The rearrangement joins TRBV20-1 to TRBJ1-3; D perhaps matches TRBD1 (5 bases). V was cut by 4 bases and J by 3 bases, with 13 bases left in between. CDR1 is DFQATT, CDR2 SNEGSKA, per germline (reference sequence). The CDR3 is 14 amino acids. The CDR3 is CSAKRGELGNTIYF. The CDR3 DNA follows: TGCAGTGCTAAACGGGGGGAACTTGGAAACACCATATATTTT.

V and J are TRBV28 and TRBJ2-1; D unresolved. Germline CDR1 is MDHEN and CDR2 is SYDVKM. The V end was cut by 5 bases, the J end by 3 bases, with 20 bases between. This CDR3 comprises 17 residues. The CDR3 loop is CASSHKNLRRFYNEQFF. The CDR3 DNA reads as TGTGCCAGCAGTCATAAAAATCTCAGGAGATTCTACAATGAGCAGTTCTTC.